Below, 26 T cell receptor beta chains from the same sample are listed, as sequenced in a study of T-cell memory formation after mild COVID-19 (dated by TCRdb to about 2021). Libraries were constructed by 5' RACE. Sequencing was carried out with an Illumina NovaSeq 6000. In TCRdb, the public reads were trimmed at Q25 with fastp and aligned with MiXCR, with productive beta chains retained. When rows share a CDR3 protein, they turn into one entry using the most common DNA and genes. This sample comprises around 320,000 distinct CDR3 sequences, 19% of them detected only once. Clones ranked in the top ten supply under 25% of the sample. The source material was PBMCs or a T cell subset sorted from them (not recorded which). Receptor source: a man between 18 and 29 years old who had mild COVID-19 (a few samples of this study predate the infection). The sample titles of this study are shuffled in the database, so cell type and time point are left out; the donor was told from shared clones.

The V gene is TRBV11-2, the J gene TRBJ1-2; TRBD1 matches at 8 bases. CDR3 length: 18 residues. Germline CDR1 reads SGHAT; CDR2 reads FQNNGV. Trimming removed 7 bases from V and 8 bases from J; junction bases left unmatched: 24. CDR3 amino acids: CASTARGGGIQGVGGYTF. The CDR3 bases are TGTGCCAGCACCGCCCGGGGCGGGGGGATACAGGGGGTCGGAGGCTACACCTTC.

The genes are TRBV11-2 and TRBJ2-7, with no clear D. Trimming left V 5 bases short and J 2 bases short, with 13 bases between. The CDR3 runs to 14 residues. Germline CDR1 SGHAT, CDR2 FQNNGV. The CDR3 nucleotides read TGTGCCAGCAGCCCCCAGGCGACAACCTACGAGCAGTACTTC. Amino acid sequence: CASSPQATTYEQYF.

This clonotype was counted a few times. The chain carries TRBV27 and TRBJ2-7, with TRBD1 as a possible D gene (6 bases). The CDR3 contains 21 residues. The V and J ends lost 8 bases and 0 bases respectively, with 35 bases between them. Germline assignment: CDR1 MNHEY and CDR2 SMNVEV (reference sequence). The CDR3 region has the DNA TGTGCCAGCCGATTTTATCAGCGCTCAGGGGTTTCTATTGTGGACTCCTACGAGCAGTACGTC. Its translation: CASRFYQRSGVSIVDSYEQYV.

This clonotype has only a few counts. The chain links TRBV30 to TRBJ1-2; tentative D call: TRBD1 (5 bases). V was cut by 2 bases and J by 4 bases, with 11 bases left in between. The CDR3 is 13 residues long. The germline CDR1 and CDR2 sequences are GTSNPN and SVGIG (reference sequence). CDR3 DNA sequence: TGTGCCTGGAGTATCGGGGCCACCTATGGCTACACCTTC. This gives the protein CAWSIGATYGYTF.

This clonotype was found a few times. The chain has TRBV6-5 and TRBJ2-1, with 9 nucleotides matching TRBD2. V lost 2 bases and J lost 15; bases outside the gene matches: 11. CDR3 size: 14 residues. Germline V lookup: CDR1 MNHEY, CDR2 SVGAGI. The CDR3 DNA reads as TGTGCCAGCAGTTACATCGCGGGGGGGCTTCCGACGTTCTTC. It is translated as CASSYIAGGLPTFF.

This clonotype was seen only a few times. The chain carries TRBV5-1 and TRBJ2-4, with D perhaps TRBD2 (6 bases). V was trimmed by 0 bases and J by 8 bases, leaving 9 bases between them. This CDR3 comprises 13 residues. The V gene's germline CDR1 is SGHRS and CDR2 YFSETQ. The CDR3 region is CASSLGSGDIQYF. The CDR3 DNA sequence: TGCGCCAGCAGCTTGGGTTCGGGGGACATTCAGTACTTC. Full variable domain (rest looked up from reference TRBV5-1 and TRBJ2-4): KAGVTQTPRYLIKTRGQQVTLSCSPISGHRSVSWYQQTPGQGLQFLFEYFSETQRNKGNFPGRFSGRQFSNSRSEMNVSTLELGDSALYLCASSLGSGDIQYFGAGTRLSVL.

The chain joins TRBV4-2 to TRBJ1-2; possibly TRBD1 for D (5 bases). Germline V lookup: CDR1 LGHNA, CDR2 YNFKEQ. There are 14 residues in the CDR3. V lost 0 bases and J lost 8, with 13 bases in between. In nucleotides, the CDR3 is TGTGCCAGCAGCCAAGAGGCGGGGGTAACGGGCTACACCTTC. Its translation: CASSQEAGVTGYTF.

This clonotype was seen a handful of times. This chain joins TRBV4-1 and TRBJ2-3, with D perhaps matching TRBD2 (6 bases). CDR1 and CDR2 (germline): MGHRA, YSYEKL. The ends were cut back, 3 bases at V and 4 bases at J, with 14 bases in the middle. The CDR3 is made up of 15 amino acids. The CDR3 loop is CASSHLEGRSDTQYF. In nucleotides, the CDR3 is TGCGCCAGCAGCCACCTCGAAGGGAGGTCAGATACGCAGTATTTT.

V is TRBV11-2 and J is TRBJ1-1; D is possibly TRBD1 (6 bases). Germline CDR1 and CDR2: SGHAT and FQNNGV. This CDR3 has 14 amino acids. Between the trimmed V and J ends, which lost 5 bases and 1 base, there was a span of 11 bases. As DNA, the CDR3 is TGTGCCAGCAGCCAACAGGGTGGGAACACTGAAGCTTTCTTT. It translates to CASSQQGGNTEAFF.

V and J are TRBV5-1 and TRBJ2-5; TRBD2 matches 9 bases. Germline values: CDR1 SGHRS, CDR2 YFSETQ. CDR3 length: 15 residues. J lost 6 bases, V lost 1 base, and 7 bases had no gene match. CDR3 DNA: TGCGCCAGCAGCTTGTGGTCTAGCGGGGTCAAGACCCAGTACTTC. It encodes CASSLWSSGVKTQYF.

This sequence joins TRBV4-2 and TRBJ2-1; D remains unclear. CDR1 and CDR2 (germline): LGHNA, YNFKEQ. Trimming took 1 base from V and 6 from J, leaving 4 bases between them. The CDR3 is 12 amino acids. Written as DNA, the CDR3 is TGTGCCAGCAGCCAAGTGAGCAATGAGCAGTTCTTC. Amino acid sequence: CASSQVSNEQFF.

V usage is TRBV5-4 and J usage is TRBJ2-1; 11 nucleotides line up with TRBD2. The germline CDR1 and CDR2 sequences are SGHNT and YYREEE (reference sequence). V lost 0 bases to trimming and J lost 11 bases; unmatched junction nucleotides: 4. This CDR3 is built from 14 residues. DNA for the CDR3: TGTGCCAGCAGCTTGGAACTAGCGGGGGCCAAGCAGTTCTTC. It specifies CASSLELAGAKQFF.

This clonotype has only a few counts. The V call is TRBV6-2 or TRBV6-3, the J call TRBJ1-1; 8 nucleotides agree with TRBD1. The ends lost 5 bases at V and 7 bases at J; junction bases unmatched: 6. CDR3 length equals 13 residues. Looked up from germline, CDR1 is MNHEY and CDR2 is SVGEGT. For the CDR3, the DNA is TGTGCCAGCAGTAGGACAGGGATGATTGAAGCTTTCTTT. It encodes CASSRTGMIEAFF.

The chain couples TRBV12-3 or TRBV12-4 to TRBJ2-3; no clear D gene. Deletions cut 5 bases from V and 7 bases from J, with 10 bases between. The CDR3 spans 12 residues. CDR3 in amino acids: CASSPHVHTQYF. CDR3 sequence (DNA): TGTGCCAGCAGTCCCCACGTGCATACGCAGTATTTT.

The chain has TRBV12-3 or TRBV12-4 and TRBJ2-5; 9 bases match TRBD2. V gave up 7 bases and J gave up 5 bases; unmatched junction bases: 8. This CDR3 has 14 residues. This CDR3 is CASTPGLAVETQYF. CDR3 DNA sequence: TGTGCCAGCACCCCGGGACTAGCAGTCGAGACCCAGTACTTC.

A single count supports this clonotype. J is TRBJ1-5 and V is TRBV20-1; TRBD1 might be the D (6 bases). Germline CDR1 DFQATT, CDR2 SNEGSKA (reference sequence). Trimming pared 4 bases from V and 6 bases from J, leaving 13 bases between. The CDR3 contains 13 residues. CDR3 DNA: TGCAGTGCTATTGGGGGGGCGGGTCAGCCCCAGCATTTT. It translates to CSAIGGAGQPQHF.

This clonotype was counted only a few times. V usage is TRBV16 and J usage is TRBJ2-5; D ambiguous. Germline V lookup: CDR1 KGHSY, CDR2 FQNENV. V gave up 0 bases and J gave up 4 bases, with 9 bases separating them. The CDR3 has 14 residues. CDR3 sequence: CASSQSLGGETQYF. In DNA, the CDR3 is TGTGCCAGCAGCCAATCCTTGGGCGGAGAGACCCAGTACTTC.

This clonotype was observed a few times. The V call is TRBV5-1, the J call TRBJ1-1, with D uncertain. Germline-derived CDR1 and CDR2 are SGHRS and YFSETQ. The CDR3 consists of 14 residues. With 4 bases removed from V and 0 bases from J, the gap between germline ends came to 10 bases. DNA of the CDR3: TGCGCCAGCAGCAGGATGACGGTGAACACTGAAGCTTTCTTT. Protein sequence: CASSRMTVNTEAFF.

This clonotype has a single count. This chain uses TRBV19 with TRBJ1-1; 7 bases line up with TRBD1. With 7 bases clipped from V and 3 bases from J, the junction kept 11 bases outside the gene matches. Germline CDR1 is LNHDA and CDR2 is SQIVND (reference sequence). The CDR3 loop spans 15 amino acids. The CDR3 DNA reads as TGTGCCAGTAATTCTCAGGAGGGGGCTGACACTGAAGCTTTCTTT. This codes for CASNSQEGADTEAFF.

This clonotype was seen only a few times. The gene calls are TRBV20-1 and TRBJ2-7; D possibly corresponds to TRBD2 (5 bases). Per the germline V gene, CDR1 is DFQATT and CDR2 is SNEGSKA (reference sequence). This CDR3 region has 13 residues. This CDR3 is CRVAEASLNEQYF. As DNA, the CDR3 is TGCAGGGTGGCGGAGGCAAGCCTGAACGAGCAGTACTTC.

This clonotype has a handful of counts. The V call is TRBV5-1, the J call TRBJ2-2; TRBD1 matches at 11 bases. The germline CDR1 and CDR2 sequences are SGHRS and YFSETQ. The junction had 5 bases not matched to a gene; V was cut back by 4 bases and J by 3 bases. This CDR3 contains 16 residues. Here the CDR3 DNA reads TGCGCCAGCAGCACGGTGGGACAGGGGGACACCGGGGAGCTGTTTTTT. This sequence encodes CASSTVGQGDTGELFF.

This clonotype was counted only a few times. The J gene is TRBJ1-5, the V gene TRBV5-1; D unclear. Per germline, CDR1 SGHRS and CDR2 YFSETQ. V lost 0 bases to trimming and J lost 5 bases, with 12 bases between them. The CDR3 runs 15 residues. For the CDR3, the DNA is TGCGCCAGCAGCTTGGCCGGACGAAGCGATCAGCCCCAGCATTTT. Translated, it gives CASSLAGRSDQPQHF.

This chain connects TRBV7-6 to TRBJ1-2; D unclear. This CDR3 region has 16 residues. V lost 1 base, J lost 4 bases, and 16 bases lay in between. Germline V gives CDR1 SGHVS, CDR2 FNYEAQ. CDR3 loop: CASSLEAGPWVYGYTF. DNA of the CDR3: TGTGCCAGCAGCTTAGAGGCGGGTCCCTGGGTCTATGGCTACACCTTC. Combining the CDR3 with reference TRBV7-6 and TRBJ1-2 gives the whole variable domain GAGVSQSPRYKVTKRGQDVALRCDPISGHVSLYWYRQALGQGPEFLTYFNYEAQQDKSGLPNDRFSAERPEGSISTLTIQRTEQRDSAMYRCASSLEAGPWVYGYTFGSGTRLTVV.

J is TRBJ1-5 and V is TRBV6-5; a possible D gene is TRBD1 (5 bases). CDR1 and CDR2 (germline): MNHEY, SVGAGI. V lost 6 bases to trimming and J lost 4 bases, with 13 bases between them. CDR3 length: 14 residues. CDR3 coding DNA: TGTGCCAGCAGGAAGACAGCTCGTAATCAGCCCCAGCATTTT. Translation: CASRKTARNQPQHF.

This clonotype has more than one count but fewer than ten. The rearrangement links TRBV24-1 to TRBJ1-3; D is possibly TRBD1 (5 bases). Between the trimmed V and J ends, which lost 7 bases and 2 bases, there was a span of 11 bases. Per germline, CDR1 KGHDR and CDR2 SFDVKD. The CDR3 is 14 residues long. The CDR3 DNA reads as TGTGCCACCAGACGACGGGACGCTGGAAACACCATATATTTT. It specifies CATRRRDAGNTIYF.

The rearrangement uses TRBV29-1 and TRBJ1-5; D is unresolved. The V gene lost 6 bases and the J gene lost 2 bases, with 11 bases spanning the gap. Germline CDR1 and CDR2: SQVTM and ANQGSEA. There are 13 residues in the CDR3. The CDR3 spells CSVRGRGNQPQHF. CDR3 coding DNA: TGCAGCGTAAGAGGACGGGGCAATCAGCCCCAGCATTTT.